Presented here are 32 T cell receptor beta chains from one specimen sequenced in a study of cytomegalovirus exposure and HLA in healthy donors. PCR used 60 Vbeta primers and 13 Jbeta primers. Method: immunoSEQ multiplex PCR; TCRdb's copy keeps in-frame clones and lacks some. The sample lists 85,000 to 100,000 clones; around 80% were seen once. The sequencing sample was made of PBMCs. The receptor source for this set is a woman aged 60-70 years in good health and CMV-seronegative.

The chain recombines TRBV6-5 with TRBJ1-2, with a weak D call TRBD1 (6 bases). The CDR3 is 15 amino acids. Germline CDR1 is MNHEY and CDR2 is SVGAGI. Trimming cost V 0 bases and J 4 bases, with 12 bases left between them. The CDR3 here is CASSYSQTGSYGYTF. In DNA form, the CDR3 reads TGTGCCAGCAGTTACTCGCAAACAGGGAGCTATGGCTACACCTTC.

The chain employs TRBV28 and TRBJ2-7; D not resolved. The CDR3 extends over 17 amino acids. Trimming cost V 6 bases and J 3 bases, with 24 bases left between them. Germline V lookup: CDR1 MDHEN, CDR2 SYDVKM. The CDR3 spells CASSSHRLGRFNYEQYF. Here the CDR3 DNA reads TGTGCCAGCAGCTCCCATCGCCTAGGAAGGTTTAACTACGAGCAGTACTTC.

J is TRBJ2-7 and V is TRBV18, with 8 positions matching TRBD1. Trimming took 4 bases from V and 4 from J; bases not matched to a gene: 24. Germline lookup yields CDR1 KGHSH and CDR2 LQKENI. The CDR3 has 20 residues. CDR3 bases: TGTGCCAGCTCACTTCGGATCCCGGGACAGGCCCCGCGGGACCCATACGAGCAGTACTTC. It specifies CASSLRIPGQAPRDPYEQYF.

The chain employs TRBV2 and TRBJ1-2; TRBD1 agrees at 11 bases. There are 13 residues in the CDR3. V trimming: 6 bases; J trimming: 6 bases; junction bases outside the gene matches: 3. In germline, CDR1 is SNHLY, CDR2 FYNNEI. CDR3 sequence (DNA): TGTGCCAGCAGCGGGACAGGGGGAAATGGCTACACCTTC. Translated, it gives CASSGTGGNGYTF.

This chain joins TRBV28 and TRBJ1-5; TRBD1 aligns across 7 bases. V gave up 5 bases and J gave up 4 bases; unmatched junction bases: 5. This CDR3 is 14 amino acids long. The germline V gene has CDR1 MDHEN and CDR2 SYDVKM. The CDR3 sequence is CASSPRGQNQPQHF. For the CDR3, the DNA is TGTGCCAGCAGTCCCCGGGGACAGAATCAGCCCCAGCATTTT.

With regard to this clone: This sample also contains other DNA sequences that code for the same CDR3. The chain employs TRBV18 and TRBJ1-1, with a possible D match to TRBD1 (6 bases). Germline CDR1 is KGHSH and CDR2 is LQKENI. The V end lost 2 bases, the J end lost 1 base, and 8 bases lay between the germline ends. CDR3 length: 14 amino acids. DNA of the CDR3: TGTGCCAGCTCACCATCGACAGGGAACACTGAAGCTTTCTTT. It specifies CASSPSTGNTEAFF.

The chain joins TRBV5-1 to TRBJ2-1, with D possibly being TRBD2 (6 bases). CDR3 length: 13 amino acids. V was cut by 0 bases and J by 7 bases, with 8 bases left in between. Germline V gives CDR1 SGHRS, CDR2 YFSETQ. The CDR3 loop is CASSLGGRNEQFF. The CDR3 nucleotides are TGCGCCAGCAGCTTGGGGGGGAGGAATGAGCAGTTCTTC.

This rearrangement joins TRBV18 to TRBJ1-5, with D perhaps TRBD1 (6 bases). Trimming took 3 bases from V and 3 from J, leaving 15 bases between them. Germline CDR1 is KGHSH and CDR2 is LQKENI. The CDR3 loop spans 16 amino acids. This CDR3 is CASSPDRRDTNQPQHF. CDR3 nucleotide sequence: TGTGCCAGCTCACCTGACCGCCGGGACACCAATCAGCCCCAGCATTTT.

The V and J genes are TRBV7-9 and TRBJ1-3; perhaps TRBD1 as D (6 bases). The CDR3 spans 16 residues. Germline V lookup: CDR1 SEHNR, CDR2 FQNEAQ (reference sequence). V lost 5 bases to trimming and J lost 3 bases, with 17 bases between them. CDR3 DNA sequence: TGTGCCAGCAGCACCAGCGGGGGGGCAAGTGGAAACACCATATATTTT. It yields the protein CASSTSGGASGNTIYF.

This clone was observed a single time. The chain employs TRBV7-2 and TRBJ2-5; D not certain. Trimming removed 4 bases at V and 5 bases at J, with 11 bases between. CDR3 size: 13 residues. Germline values: CDR1 SGHTA, CDR2 FQGNSA. CDR3 DNA: TGTGCCAGCAGCTCCCCTCAGATGGAGACCCAGTACTTC. It codes for CASSSPQMETQYF. Full variable domain (remainder filled in from reference TRBV7-2 and TRBJ2-5): GAGVSQSPSNKVTEKGKDVELRCDPISGHTALYWYRQSLGQGLEFLIYFQGNSAPDKSGLPSDRFSAERTGGSVSTLTIQRTQQEDSAVYLCASSSPQMETQYFGPGTRLLVL.

The chain is built from TRBV7-9 and TRBJ2-1; 15 positions match TRBD2. CDR3 length equals 19 residues. Per germline, CDR1 SEHNR and CDR2 FQNEAQ (reference sequence). Trimming cost V 5 bases and J 3 bases; bases outside gene matches: 11. CDR3 region: CASSIPSPGLAGGYNEQFF. CDR3 sequence (DNA): TGTGCCAGCAGCATCCCCTCACCGGGACTAGCGGGGGGCTACAATGAGCAGTTCTTC.

The V and J genes are TRBV6-1 and TRBJ1-6; weak D call: TRBD1 (6 bases). Per germline, CDR1 MNHNS and CDR2 SASEGT. This CDR3 region has 16 residues. V dropped 3 bases and J dropped 7 bases, with 16 bases sitting between them. CDR3 region: CASSEWQGQGNSPLHF. For the CDR3, the DNA is TGTGCCAGCAGTGAGTGGCAGGGCCAGGGGAATTCACCCCTCCACTTT.

Only one count was recorded for this clone. The V gene is TRBV5-1, the J gene TRBJ2-7; 7 bases fit TRBD1. Losses at the gene ends were 6 bases for V and 2 bases for J; bases not matched to a gene: 8. CDR3 size: 14 residues. CDR1 and CDR2 from the germline V gene are SGHRS and YFSETQ. The chain's CDR3 is CASTIRDRPYEQYF. The CDR3 DNA sequence: TGCGCCAGCACCATACGGGACAGACCCTACGAGCAGTACTTC.

The chain joins TRBV7-9 to TRBJ2-5; possibly TRBD1 for D (6 bases). TRBJ2-7 explains the end of the DNA better; the J call may be wrong. CDR1 and CDR2 (germline): SEHNR, FQNEAQ (reference sequence). This CDR3 contains 12 residues. The CDR3 DNA sequence: TGTGCCAGCAGTACAGGGCCCTACGAGCAGTACTTC. It encodes CASSTGPYEQYF.

This rearrangement joins TRBV5-1 to TRBJ1-1; 7 nucleotides agree with TRBD1. Germline CDR1 reads SGHRS; CDR2 reads YFSETQ. CDR3 length: 18 residues. Trimming removed 4 bases from V and 0 bases from J; junction bases left unmatched: 15. The CDR3 coding sequence is TGCGCCAGCAGCATGGATTTAACAGGGGCGCTTATGAACACTGAAGCTTTCTTT. This codes for CASSMDLTGALMNTEAFF.

Here the CDR3 DNA reads TGTGCCAGCAGCGGGGGGGGAGGTCGGGAGACCCAGTACTTC. Amino acids: CASSGGGGRETQYF. The V and J genes are TRBV7-2 and TRBJ2-5; 7 positions match TRBD2. The CDR3 extends over 14 amino acids. Trimming removed 5 bases from V and 5 bases from J; junction bases left unmatched: 8. Germline V gene lookup returns CDR1 SGHTA and CDR2 FQGNSA.

The chain combines TRBV27 with TRBJ2-7, with 7 bases matching TRBD2. With 3 bases clipped from V and 4 bases from J, the junction kept 6 bases outside the gene matches. The CDR3 extends over 14 amino acids. CDR1 is MNHEY and CDR2 is SMNVEV in the germline V gene (reference sequence). CDR3 protein: CASSFGPSGYEQYF. For the CDR3, the DNA is TGTGCCAGCAGTTTTGGTCCTAGCGGTTACGAGCAGTACTTC.

V gene TRBV4-1 combines with J gene TRBJ2-1; 8 nucleotides align to TRBD2. V lost 4 bases, J lost 7 bases, and 15 bases stayed unmatched. Germline V CDR1 and CDR2: MGHRA, YSYEKL. The CDR3 contains 17 residues. The CDR3 DNA reads TGCGCCAGCAGCCGCGGGACTAGTGAGGCGACGGGTAATGAGCAGTTCTTC. Protein product: CASSRGTSEATGNEQFF.

Only a few counts were recorded for this clone. CDR3 amino acids: CASSLRLARFYEQYF. CDR3 bases: TGTGCCAGCAGCTTACGACTAGCCCGGTTCTACGAGCAGTACTTC. V is TRBV5-6 and J is TRBJ2-7; 7 bases are shared with TRBD2. The CDR3 length is 15 residues. V lost 2 bases to trimming and J lost 3 bases; unmatched junction nucleotides: 8. Germline V CDR1 and CDR2: SGHDT, YYEEEE.

The chain has TRBV7-7 and TRBJ2-1; no definite D call. Germline V gene lookup returns CDR1 SSHAT and CDR2 FNYEAQ (reference sequence). CDR3 length equals 14 residues. Trimming removed 5 bases from V and 2 bases from J, with 10 bases in between. The chain's CDR3 is CASSPEGAYNEQFF. The CDR3 bases are TGTGCCAGCAGCCCTGAAGGAGCCTACAATGAGCAGTTCTTC. Combining the CDR3 with reference TRBV7-7 and TRBJ2-1 gives the whole variable domain GAGVSQSPRYKVTKRGQDVTLRCDPISSHATLYWYQQALGQGPEFLTYFNYEAQPDKSGLPSDRFSAERPEGSISTLTIQRTEQRDSAMYRCASSPEGAYNEQFFGPGTRLTVL.

This rearrangement joins TRBV28 to TRBJ2-1, with D unclear. Germline V CDR1 and CDR2: MDHEN, SYDVKM. V was trimmed by 3 bases and J by 7 bases, leaving 13 bases between them. The CDR3 is 14 residues long. CDR3 DNA: TGTGCCAGCAGTTTTGTCTCGGCGGCAAATGAGCAGTTCTTC. This gives the protein CASSFVSAANEQFF.

The chain links TRBV9 to TRBJ2-5; TRBD1 matches at 10 bases. Trimming cost V 0 bases and J 5 bases; bases outside gene matches: 7. The germline CDR1 and CDR2 sequences are SGDLS and YYNGEE. CDR3 length equals 16 residues. In DNA, the CDR3 is TGTGCCAGCAGCGTAGGCGACAGGGGGCAAGGCGAGACCCAGTACTTC. Translated: CASSVGDRGQGETQYF.

The gene calls are TRBV18 and TRBJ2-7; 11 positions agree with TRBD2. CDR1 and CDR2 (germline): KGHSH, LQKENI. Germline trimming cut 2 bases from V and 2 bases from J; bases unmatched to any gene: 2. The CDR3 loop spans 15 amino acids. The CDR3, as DNA: TGTGCCAGCTCACCAGGGACTAGCGGAACCTACGAGCAGTACTTC. This codes for CASSPGTSGTYEQYF.

The J gene is TRBJ1-6, the V gene TRBV6-5; 8 bases map to TRBD1. CDR1 and CDR2 (germline): MNHEY, SVGAGI. Unmatched junction bases numbered 0, after V lost 5 bases and J lost 3 bases. CDR3 length equals 14 residues. DNA for the CDR3: TGTGCCAGCAGTGACAGGGGCTATAATTCACCCCTCCACTTT. Residues: CASSDRGYNSPLHF.

The chain recombines TRBV30 with TRBJ1-5; 7 positions agree with TRBD1. Trimming at V came to 6 bases and at J to 3 bases, leaving 5 bases not matched to a gene. This CDR3 region has 13 residues. Germline loops: CDR1 GTSNPN, CDR2 SVGIG (reference sequence). This CDR3 is CACVQGFNQPQHF. CDR3 nucleotide sequence: TGTGCCTGCGTACAGGGGTTCAATCAGCCCCAGCATTTT. The full variable domain, in which reference TRBV30 and TRBJ1-5 provide the parts outside the CDR3, is SQTIHQWPATLVQPVGSPLSLECTVEGTSNPNLYWYRQAAGRGLQLLFYSVGIGQISSEVPQNLSASRPQDRQFILSSKKLLLSDSGFYLCACVQGFNQPQHFGDGTRLSIL.

This chain connects TRBV21-1 to TRBJ2-2; TRBD1 is the table's D call, not checked against the DNA. TRBV21-1 is designated a pseudogene. The CDR3 consists of 15 residues. This CDR3 reads CASSIRDRVTGELFF. The CDR3 DNA reads TGTGCCAGCAGCATTCGTGACAGGGTCACCGGGGAGCTGTTTTTT.

The chain uses TRBV14 and TRBJ2-5; D is uncertain. Between the trimmed V and J ends, which lost 1 base and 1 base, there was a span of 4 bases. Looked up from germline, CDR1 is SGHDN and CDR2 is FVKESK. CDR3 size: 13 residues. CDR3 DNA: TGTGCCAGCAGCCAAGGGGCCCAAGAGACCCAGTACTTC. This encodes CASSQGAQETQYF.

This chain links TRBV7-8 with TRBJ2-7; maybe TRBD2 (6 bases). Trimming took 1 base from V and 3 from J, leaving 10 bases between them. This CDR3 is built from 14 residues. Germline V gene lookup returns CDR1 SGHVS and CDR2 FQNEAQ. CDR3 loop: CASSLDGTLYEQYF. CDR3 DNA sequence: TGTGCCAGCAGCTTAGATGGGACTCTCTACGAGCAGTACTTC. Full variable domain (remainder filled in from reference TRBV7-8 and TRBJ2-7): GAGVSQSPRYKVAKRGQDVALRCDPISGHVSLFWYQQALGQGPEFLTYFQNEAQLDKSGLPSDRFFAERPEGSVSTLKIQRTQQEDSAVYLCASSLDGTLYEQYFGPGTRLTVT.

The rearrangement joins TRBV11-2 to TRBJ1-2; 7 bases align to TRBD1. This CDR3 comprises 14 residues. V shed 5 bases, J shed 8 bases, and the junction held 11 bases outside the gene matches. Per the germline V gene, CDR1 is SGHAT and CDR2 is FQNNGV. The CDR3 is CASSLAQGEDGYTF. For the CDR3, the DNA is TGTGCCAGCAGCCTAGCCCAGGGGGAAGACGGCTACACCTTC.

V and J are TRBV4-3 and TRBJ2-3, with 10 bases aligning to TRBD2. Looked up from germline, CDR1 is LGHNA and CDR2 is YSLEER. The V and J ends lost 4 bases and 8 bases, in that order; junction bases with no gene match: 6. CDR3 length: 14 amino acids. The CDR3 sequence: CASSRELAGGTQYF. The CDR3 coding sequence is TGCGCCAGCAGCCGAGAATTAGCGGGAGGTACGCAGTATTTT.

This clone was found a few times. The chain has TRBV6-1 and TRBJ1-2; the D is unclear. Trimming took 7 bases from V and 4 from J, leaving 10 bases between them. The CDR3 has 12 residues. CDR1 MNHNS and CDR2 SASEGT come from the germline V gene. The CDR3 DNA reads as TGTGCCAGCACCCCGGGAAGCTATGGCTACACCTTC. It encodes CASTPGSYGYTF.

The gene calls are TRBV28 and TRBJ2-1, with D tentatively TRBD2 (6 bases). Germline V gene lookup returns CDR1 MDHEN and CDR2 SYDVKM. The length of the CDR3 is 20 residues. Between the trimmed V and J ends, which lost 6 bases and 0 bases, there was a span of 27 bases. CDR3 residues: CASRQRRASAGLSSYNEQFF. The DNA of the CDR3 is TGTGCCAGCAGGCAGCGACGAGCTAGCGCCGGACTTAGCTCCTACAATGAGCAGTTCTTC.